This is a list of T cell receptor beta chains from one sample in a study of OX40 agonist ivuxolimab in advanced cancers. Sequencing used immunoSEQ multiplex PCR; TCRdb keeps in-frame clones, though not all of them. This table has tens of thousands of clones, about 88% appearing once. Material: CD4+ or CD8+ T cells sorted from blood, obtained in a trial of the OX40 agonist ivuxolimab. Receptors were obtained from an adult with an advanced solid tumor such as melanoma, head and neck, liver or kidney cancer. CDR3s include the opening cysteine and the closing phenylalanine or tryptophan. The order of the fields is J gene, CDR3 length, D gene, V gene, clone size, CDR3 protein, CDR3 DNA. The D gene is left open where the match is weak. The size of a clone is reported for some rows only, either as once, few or many, or as a class for expanded clones.

j_call: TRBJ2-7
cdr3_length: 12
d_call: -
v_call: TRBV29-1
clone_size: -
cdr3_aa: CSVEDLSYEQYF
cdr3_nt: TGCAGCGTTGAGGACCTATCGTACGAGCAGTACTTC

j_call: TRBJ2-3
cdr3_length: 16
d_call: TRBD1
v_call: TRBV9
clone_size: -
cdr3_aa: CASSVDGQGVTDTQYF
cdr3_nt: TGTGCCAGCAGCGTAGATGGGCAGGGGGTAACAGATACGCAGTATTTT

j_call: TRBJ1-1
cdr3_length: 16
d_call: -
v_call: TRBV29-1
clone_size: -
cdr3_aa: CSVDAGRVGRNTEAFF
cdr3_nt: TGCAGCGTTGACGCCGGAAGGGTGGGGAGAAACACTGAAGCTTTCTTT

j_call: TRBJ2-7
cdr3_length: 14
d_call: TRBD1
v_call: TRBV6-6
clone_size: -
cdr3_aa: CASSYGTGTYEQYF
cdr3_nt: TGTGCCAGCAGTTACGGGACAGGGACCTACGAGCAGTACTTC

j_call: TRBJ2-3
cdr3_length: 17
d_call: -
v_call: TRBV4-1
clone_size: -
cdr3_aa: CASSQDLGGGGLDTQYF
cdr3_nt: TGCGCCAGCAGCCAAGATCTGGGGGGAGGGGGATTAGATACGCAGTATTTT

j_call: TRBJ2-4
cdr3_length: 13
d_call: TRBD2
v_call: TRBV7-2
clone_size: -
cdr3_aa: CASSLTSGSIQYF
cdr3_nt: TGTGCCAGCAGCTTGACTAGCGGAAGCATTCAGTACTTC

j_call: TRBJ2-7
cdr3_length: 13
d_call: -
v_call: TRBV4-1
clone_size: -
cdr3_aa: CASSQEGIYEQYF
cdr3_nt: TGCGCCAGCAGCCAAGAGGGCATCTACGAGCAGTACTTC

j_call: TRBJ2-7
cdr3_length: 12
d_call: -
v_call: TRBV14
clone_size: -
cdr3_aa: CASSHGKGSKYF
cdr3_nt: TGTGCCAGCAGTCATGGTAAGGGCAGCAAGTACTTC

j_call: TRBJ2-6
cdr3_length: 16
d_call: TRBD1
v_call: TRBV6-6
clone_size: -
cdr3_aa: CASRQGGSSGANVLTF
cdr3_nt: TGTGCCAGCCGACAGGGGGGGAGCTCTGGGGCCAACGTCCTGACTTTC

j_call: TRBJ1-1
cdr3_length: 16
d_call: -
v_call: TRBV11-2
clone_size: -
cdr3_aa: CASSLDLSGPHSGAFF
cdr3_nt: TGTGCCAGCAGCTTAGACTTATCGGGTCCTCATTCCGGGGCTTTCTTT

j_call: TRBJ2-7
cdr3_length: 15
d_call: TRBD1
v_call: TRBV4-3
clone_size: -
cdr3_aa: CASSQELTGGREQYF
cdr3_nt: TGCGCCAGCAGCCAAGAACTGACAGGGGGCCGAGAGCAGTACTTC

j_call: TRBJ2-6
cdr3_length: 17
d_call: TRBD1
v_call: TRBV9
clone_size: -
cdr3_aa: CASSQRDSISGANVLTF
cdr3_nt: TGTGCCAGCTCCCAACGGGACAGCATCTCTGGGGCCAACGTCCTGACTTTC

j_call: TRBJ2-3
cdr3_length: 16
d_call: -
v_call: TRBV19
clone_size: -
cdr3_aa: CASSNVPGLRTDTQYF
cdr3_nt: TGTGCCAGTAGTAACGTGCCAGGGCTCCGCACAGATACGCAGTATTTT

j_call: TRBJ1-6
cdr3_length: 15
d_call: TRBD1
v_call: TRBV5-4
clone_size: -
cdr3_aa: CASSSDRGRDSPLHF
cdr3_nt: TGTGCCAGCAGCTCTGACAGGGGGAGGGATTCACCCCTCCACTTT

j_call: TRBJ1-6
cdr3_length: 16
d_call: TRBD1
v_call: TRBV11-2
clone_size: -
cdr3_aa: CASTDRGSSYNSPLHF
cdr3_nt: TGTGCCAGCACCGACAGGGGCAGCTCCTATAATTCACCCCTCCACTTT

j_call: TRBJ2-3
cdr3_length: 13
d_call: TRBD1
v_call: TRBV18
clone_size: -
cdr3_aa: CASSPDRGDTQYF
cdr3_nt: TGTGCCAGCTCACCCGACAGGGGTGATACGCAGTATTTT

j_call: TRBJ2-7
cdr3_length: 15
d_call: -
v_call: TRBV6-5
clone_size: once
cdr3_aa: CASSYGQGRSYEQYF
cdr3_nt: TGTGCCAGCAGTTACGGGCAGGGGCGGTCCTACGAGCAGTACTTC

j_call: TRBJ1-2
cdr3_length: 13
d_call: -
v_call: TRBV27
clone_size: -
cdr3_aa: CASSIERGGGYTF
cdr3_nt: TGTGCCAGCAGTATTGAGAGAGGTGGGGGCTACACCTTC

j_call: TRBJ1-2
cdr3_length: 13
d_call: -
v_call: TRBV13
clone_size: -
cdr3_aa: CASSPPGRYGYTF
cdr3_nt: TGTGCCAGCAGCCCCCCAGGGAGGTATGGCTACACCTTC

j_call: TRBJ2-7
cdr3_length: 15
d_call: -
v_call: TRBV10-1
clone_size: once
cdr3_aa: CASSETGTPPYEQYF
cdr3_nt: TGCGCCAGCAGCGAAACGGGGACCCCTCCCTACGAGCAGTACTTC

j_call: TRBJ2-5
cdr3_length: 12
d_call: -
v_call: TRBV5-1
clone_size: once
cdr3_aa: CASSLTQETQYF
cdr3_nt: TGCGCCAGCAGCCTCACTCAAGAGACCCAGTACTTC

j_call: TRBJ1-2
cdr3_length: 14
d_call: -
v_call: TRBV7-2
clone_size: -
cdr3_aa: CASSSTGTLYGYTF
cdr3_nt: TGTGCCAGCAGCTCAACCGGGACACTCTATGGCTACACCTTC

j_call: TRBJ2-1
cdr3_length: 14
d_call: -
v_call: TRBV4-1
clone_size: -
cdr3_aa: CASSQGRSGGEQFF
cdr3_nt: TGCGCCAGCAGCCAAGGTAGATCTGGAGGGGAGCAGTTCTTC

j_call: TRBJ1-2
cdr3_length: 13
d_call: TRBD1
v_call: TRBV5-1
clone_size: -
cdr3_aa: CASSPGQGDGYTF
cdr3_nt: TGCGCCAGCAGCCCAGGACAGGGTGATGGCTACACCTTC

j_call: TRBJ2-3
cdr3_length: 14
d_call: TRBD1
v_call: TRBV2
clone_size: -
cdr3_aa: CASKDRGFTDTQYF
cdr3_nt: TGTGCCAGCAAGGACAGGGGCTTCACAGATACGCAGTATTTT

j_call: TRBJ2-5
cdr3_length: 12
d_call: -
v_call: TRBV7-2
clone_size: -
cdr3_aa: CASSLNFGTQYF
cdr3_nt: TGTGCCAGCAGCTTAAACTTCGGGACCCAGTACTTC

j_call: TRBJ2-5
cdr3_length: 13
d_call: -
v_call: TRBV11-2
clone_size: -
cdr3_aa: CASSLAGTQTQYF
cdr3_nt: TGTGCCAGCAGCTTGGCGGGAACACAGACCCAGTACTTC

j_call: TRBJ2-2
cdr3_length: 16
d_call: TRBD2
v_call: TRBV9
clone_size: once
cdr3_aa: CASSVRGLAPTGELFF
cdr3_nt: TGTGCCAGCAGCGTCCGCGGACTAGCCCCTACCGGGGAGCTGTTTTTT

j_call: TRBJ1-5
cdr3_length: 14
d_call: -
v_call: TRBV4-1
clone_size: once
cdr3_aa: CASRDTGINQPQHF
cdr3_nt: TGCGCCAGCAGGGACACAGGGATTAATCAGCCCCAGCATTTT

j_call: TRBJ2-5
cdr3_length: 14
d_call: -
v_call: TRBV5-5
clone_size: -
cdr3_aa: CASSLAGTGETQYF
cdr3_nt: TGTGCCAGCAGCTTGGCCGGGACCGGGGAGACCCAGTACTTC

j_call: TRBJ1-2
cdr3_length: 15
d_call: TRBD1
v_call: TRBV18
clone_size: -
cdr3_aa: CASSLGTELNYGYTF
cdr3_nt: TGTGCCAGCTCACTTGGGACAGAACTTAACTATGGCTACACCTTC

j_call: TRBJ2-7
cdr3_length: 11
d_call: -
v_call: TRBV30
clone_size: -
cdr3_aa: CAWGGSYEQYF
cdr3_nt: TGTGCCTGGGGGGGGTCCTACGAGCAGTACTTC

j_call: TRBJ2-5
cdr3_length: 13
d_call: TRBD1
v_call: TRBV29-1
clone_size: -
cdr3_aa: CSVAVTGWETQYF
cdr3_nt: TGCAGCGTTGCCGTGACAGGGTGGGAGACCCAGTACTTC